The 19 T cell receptor beta chains below all came from one sample that was sequenced in a study of technical replicates of blood from a handful of donors. Measured with immunoSEQ multiplex PCR; TCRdb has only the in-frame clones, and not every one. The table has some 74,000 clones, less than 97% seen once. Sequenced sample: T cells isolated from PBMCs. These receptors came from a human donor in good health.

This chain links TRBV4-1 with TRBJ1-5; tentative D call: TRBD1 (6 bases). The CDR3 totals 15 residues. Germline assignment: CDR1 MGHRA and CDR2 YSYEKL. V lost 0 bases, J lost 1 base, and 7 bases lay in between. The CDR3 loop reads CASSQDQGSNQPQHF. The DNA for the CDR3 is TGCGCCAGCAGCCAAGATCAGGGGAGCAATCAGCCCCAGCATTTT.

This sequence joins TRBV5-1 and TRBJ1-1; no clear D. The CDR3 extends over 15 amino acids. Germline V gene sequence: CDR1 SGHRS, CDR2 YFSETQ. V was shortened by 1 base and J by 0 bases, with 10 bases between the two germline ends. CDR3 nucleotide sequence: TGCGCCAGCAGCTTGAGTACCGCGGTGAACACTGAAGCTTTCTTT. It encodes CASSLSTAVNTEAFF.

The J gene is TRBJ2-5, the V gene TRBV6-5, with TRBD1 identical over 9 bases. The V segment lost 6 bases and the J segment 2 bases; nucleotides outside the gene matches: 4. Germline loops: CDR1 MNHEY, CDR2 SVGAGI. The CDR3 has 14 amino acids. DNA of the CDR3: TGTGCCAGCAGCCGCGGGACAGGGCAAGAGACCCAGTACTTC. Its translation: CASSRGTGQETQYF.

The chain has TRBV27 and TRBJ2-5, with 10 bases identical to TRBD2. J was trimmed by 1 base and V by 8 bases; bases with no gene match: 10. Germline V gene lookup returns CDR1 MNHEY and CDR2 SMNVEV (reference sequence). This CDR3 has 16 amino acids. CDR3 region: CASGLGLAAFQETQYF. CDR3 DNA: TGTGCCAGCGGACTCGGACTAGCGGCTTTCCAAGAGACCCAGTACTTC.

This chain links TRBV10-3 with TRBJ2-1, with TRBD2 matching 7 bases. This CDR3 contains 15 residues. Unmatched junction bases numbered 2, after V lost 3 bases and J lost 0 bases. Germline-derived CDR1 and CDR2 are ENHRY and SYGVKD. CDR3 DNA: TGTGCCATCAGTGAATCGGGGGGCTCCTACAATGAGCAGTTCTTC. Its protein product is CAISESGGSYNEQFF.

The J gene is TRBJ1-1, the V gene TRBV4-1; D is possibly TRBD1 (5 bases). V was trimmed by 0 bases and J by 1 base, leaving 12 bases between them. The CDR3 runs 16 residues. Germline CDR1 is MGHRA and CDR2 is YSYEKL. The CDR3 DNA is TGCGCCAGCAGCCAAGACAGGGCCTCTTGGAACACTGAAGCTTTCTTT. This translates into CASSQDRASWNTEAFF.

J is TRBJ1-4 and V is TRBV18; D is unresolved. The CDR3 has 15 amino acids. V shed 3 bases and J shed 6 bases, with 14 bases lying between them. CDR1 is KGHSH, CDR2 LQKENI, per germline. Written as DNA, the CDR3 is TGTGCCAGCTCACCCGACCCTTCCCGGGATGAAAAACTGTTTTTT. This sequence encodes CASSPDPSRDEKLFF.

The chain is built from TRBV13 and TRBJ2-7; possible D gene TRBD2, 5 bases. V was shortened by 3 bases and J by 0 bases, with 12 bases between the two germline ends. The CDR3 sequence is 15 residues long. Germline V gene data show CDR1 as PRHDT and CDR2 as FYEKMQ (reference sequence). The CDR3 is CASSFVNGGSYEQYF. Here the CDR3 DNA reads TGTGCCAGCAGCTTTGTCAACGGAGGCTCCTACGAGCAGTACTTC.

V gene TRBV25-1 combines with J gene TRBJ1-2; tentatively, D is TRBD1 (6 bases). The CDR3 covers 16 residues. In germline, CDR1 is MGHDK, CDR2 SYGVNS. V was clipped by 4 bases and J by 0 bases, with 15 bases between them. The chain's CDR3 is CASSAGGGKANYGYTF. CDR3 bases: TGTGCCAGCAGTGCCGGCGGGGGCAAAGCTAACTATGGCTACACCTTC.

This clone was seen a few times. V usage is TRBV18 and J usage is TRBJ1-6, with D perhaps TRBD1 (5 bases). With 2 bases removed from V and 7 bases from J, the gap between germline ends came to 15 bases. CDR1 is KGHSH, CDR2 LQKENI, per germline. CDR3 size: 16 residues. The CDR3 sequence is CASSPRAGDRNSPLHF. CDR3 nucleotides: TGTGCCAGCTCACCAAGGGCGGGGGACCGAAATTCACCCCTCCACTTT.

The chain carries TRBV7-9 and TRBJ1-1; unclear D gene. The germline CDR1 and CDR2 sequences are SEHNR and FQNEAQ (reference sequence). The germline V and J ends were trimmed by 1 base and 0 bases, with 9 bases remaining between them. The CDR3 has 15 residues. The CDR3 DNA sequence: TGTGCCAGCAGCTTAGGGGTTGGGCTGAACACTGAAGCTTTCTTT. It yields the protein CASSLGVGLNTEAFF. Variable domain in full (rest from reference TRBV7-9 and TRBJ1-1): DTGVSQNPRHKITKRGQNVTFRCDPISEHNRLYWYRQTLGQGPEFLTYFQNEAQLEKSRLLSDRFSAERPKGSFSTLEIQRTEQGDSAMYLCASSLGVGLNTEAFFGQGTRLTVV.

This chain joins TRBV5-1 and TRBJ1-2, with 12 bases lining up with TRBD1. The CDR3 loop spans 15 amino acids. The ends lost 4 bases at V and 2 bases at J; junction bases unmatched: 3. Germline CDR1 is SGHRS and CDR2 is YFSETQ. Here the CDR3 reads CASSPGTGGNYGYTF. CDR3 in DNA: TGCGCCAGCAGCCCGGGGACAGGGGGCAACTATGGCTACACCTTC.

This clone was found once. V is TRBV7-9 and J is TRBJ2-5, with a tentative D call TRBD2 (5 bases). Germline V lookup: CDR1 SEHNR, CDR2 FQNEAQ (reference sequence). The CDR3 extends over 15 amino acids. Trimming stripped 1 base from V and 2 bases from J, with 11 bases between. CDR3 residues: CASSLGLSLQETQYF. CDR3 in DNA: TGTGCCAGCAGCTTAGGACTAAGTTTACAAGAGACCCAGTACTTC. Full variable domain (missing parts from reference TRBV7-9 and TRBJ2-5): DTGVSQNPRHKITKRGQNVTFRCDPISEHNRLYWYRQTLGQGPEFLTYFQNEAQLEKSRLLSDRFSAERPKGSFSTLEIQRTEQGDSAMYLCASSLGLSLQETQYFGPGTRLLVL.

This chain connects TRBV5-6 to TRBJ2-1, with 14 bases aligning to TRBD2. This CDR3 comprises 18 residues. After removal of 0 bases from V and 8 bases from J, the junction contained 10 bases not matched to a gene. CDR1 SGHDT and CDR2 YYEEEE come from the germline V gene. The CDR3 DNA sequence: TGTGCCAGCAGCTTGGGACTAGCGGGAGGGCCTTTTTCCGATGAGCAGTTCTTC. The encoded protein is CASSLGLAGGPFSDEQFF.

The CDR3 region has the DNA TGTGCCAGCAGCTTAATTGCACAGGCGAACTACGAGCAGTACTTC. This gives the protein CASSLIAQANYEQYF. V gene TRBV7-9 combines with J gene TRBJ2-7, with D possibly matching TRBD1 (5 bases). Per germline, CDR1 SEHNR and CDR2 FQNEAQ (reference sequence). CDR3 length: 15 amino acids. The germline V and J ends were trimmed by 2 bases and 3 bases, with 14 bases remaining between them.

This clone was seen only once. This chain connects TRBV10-3 to TRBJ2-3, with TRBD1 matching over 9 bases. The CDR3 is made up of 19 amino acids. The junction had 12 bases not matched to a gene; V was cut back by 0 bases and J by 2 bases. Per the germline V gene, CDR1 is ENHRY and CDR2 is SYGVKD. The CDR3 DNA reads TGTGCCATCAGTGAGTCGATCGCTGGGGACAGGGCTTCCACAGATACGCAGTATTTT. Its protein is CAISESIAGDRASTDTQYF.

The chain uses TRBV16 and TRBJ2-1, with a possible D match to TRBD2 (6 bases). CDR3 size: 14 residues. Trimming cost V 1 base and J 4 bases, with 8 bases left between them. Germline V gene sequence: CDR1 KGHSY, CDR2 FQNENV. CDR3 sequence reads: CASSQWEAYNEQFF. CDR3 bases: TGTGCCAGCAGCCAATGGGAGGCTTACAATGAGCAGTTCTTC.

This clone was detected once. The chain couples TRBV6-1 to TRBJ2-7; D is unresolved. Germline V gene lookup returns CDR1 MNHNS and CDR2 SASEGT. This CDR3 has 13 residues. V dropped 2 bases and J dropped 3 bases, with 8 bases sitting between them. This CDR3 is CASSEQSSYEQYF. CDR3 DNA: TGTGCCAGCAGTGAACAGTCAAGCTACGAGCAGTACTTC.

CDR3 region: CASSQERGYNEQFF. The CDR3 DNA is TGTGCCAGCAGCCAAGAACGAGGATACAATGAGCAGTTCTTC. The chain recombines TRBV14 with TRBJ2-1; D uncertain. With 0 bases removed from V and 4 bases from J, the gap between germline ends came to 7 bases. The CDR3 sequence is 14 residues long. Germline CDR1 is SGHDN and CDR2 is FVKESK.